This TCR beta chain was identified in a study of blood T cell repertoires in COVID-19. Background on the study: Samples came from the United States, Italy and Spain, spanning acute and convalescent COVID-19. Nucleic acid was either cDNA or gDNA, and it came from T cells, B-cell-depleted T cells, or PBMCs.

In the original analysis: Estimation of nucleated cell counts relied on the amplification of reference gene primers. Generated by immunoSEQ multiplex PCR, the TCRdb table keeps only in-frame clones and is missing some. The V and J calls and clone size are taken from that table; D and trimming were inferred from the DNA. The sample includes 25,000 to 30,000 clones, almost 85% seen only once; the top ten take roughly 9.8%. This CDR3 comprises 16 residues. The V end was cut by 0 bases, the J end by 2 bases, with 13 bases between. Germline values: CDR1 SGHDN, CDR2 FVKESK. The sample taken for sequencing was peripheral blood. The receptor was derived from a man of 80 years or more with active COVID-19. The chain uses TRBV14 and TRBJ2-5, with D perhaps matching TRBD2 (6 bases). In DNA, the CDR3 is TGTGCCAGCAGCCAAGATCCGCTAGCGCGGCAAGAGACCCAGTACTTC. Translated, it gives CASSQDPLARQETQYF.